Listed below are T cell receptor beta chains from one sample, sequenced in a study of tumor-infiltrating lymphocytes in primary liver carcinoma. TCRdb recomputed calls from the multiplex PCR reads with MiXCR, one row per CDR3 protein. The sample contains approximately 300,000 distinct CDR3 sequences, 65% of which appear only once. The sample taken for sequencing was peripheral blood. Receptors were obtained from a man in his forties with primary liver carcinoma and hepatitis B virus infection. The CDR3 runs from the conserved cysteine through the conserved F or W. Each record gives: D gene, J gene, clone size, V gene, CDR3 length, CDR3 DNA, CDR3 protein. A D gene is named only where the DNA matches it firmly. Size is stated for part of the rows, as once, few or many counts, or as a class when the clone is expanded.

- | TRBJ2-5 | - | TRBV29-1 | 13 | TGCAGCGCCTCAGGCCCGCTACTAGAGACCCAGTACTTC | CSASGPLLETQYF
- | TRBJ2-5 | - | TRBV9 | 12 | TGTGCCAGCAGCGCCCAAGGAAGTAACCAGTACTTC | CASSAQGSNQYF
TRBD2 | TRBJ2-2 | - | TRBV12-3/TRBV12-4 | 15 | TGTGCCAGCAGTTTAAAGCGGGAGATGGCCGGGGAGCTGTTCTTT | CASSLKREMAGELFF
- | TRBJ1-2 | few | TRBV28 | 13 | TGTGCCAGCACCCCGAAAAGGGTGGGGGGCTACACCTTC | CASTPKRVGGYTF
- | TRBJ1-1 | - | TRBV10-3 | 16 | TGTGCCATCAGTGAGTCGAGGATCAGCCTTCACACTGAAGCTTTCTTT | CAISESRISLHTEAFF
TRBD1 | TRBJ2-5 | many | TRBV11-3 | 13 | TGTGCCAGCAGCCGCAGCAGGGGGGAGACCCAGTACTTC | CASSRSRGETQYF
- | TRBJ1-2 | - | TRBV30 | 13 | TGTGCCTGGAGTGGGCAGGGTCCCTATGGCTACACCTTC | CAWSGQGPYGYTF
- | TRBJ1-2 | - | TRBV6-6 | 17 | TGTGCCAGCAGTGTAGGAAAGAGCAGGGGATTCAACAATGGCTACACCTTC | CASSVGKSRGFNNGYTF
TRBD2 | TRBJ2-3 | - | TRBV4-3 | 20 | TGCGCCAGCAACCAAGATCTTCCCCCCGGGACTAGCGGGAGAGCAGATACGCAGTATTTT | CASNQDLPPGTSGRADTQYF
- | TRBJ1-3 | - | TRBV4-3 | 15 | TGTGTCAGCAGCCAAGATCAGGGACTGGGAAACACCATATATTTT | CVSSQDQGLGNTIYF
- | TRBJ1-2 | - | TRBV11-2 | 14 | TGTGCCAGCAGTACGGGGCCCTCGCGCTATGGCTACACCTTC | CASSTGPSRYGYTF
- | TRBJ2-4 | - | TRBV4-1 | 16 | TGTGCCAGCAGCCACACGGGGGCTAGCGGACAAAACATTCAGTACTTC | CASSHTGASGQNIQYF
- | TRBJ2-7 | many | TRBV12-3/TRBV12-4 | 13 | TGTGCCAGCAGCCCAGGTCTGGGAAGCGAGCAGTACTTC | CASSPGLGSEQYF
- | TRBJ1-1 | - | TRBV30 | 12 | TGTGCCTGTAATACGGGGATAGCTGAAGCTTTCTTT | CACNTGIAEAFF
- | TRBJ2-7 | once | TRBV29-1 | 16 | TGCATCGTTGAAGGAAGTGCACAGGGCTCTCTCCTCGGACAGTACTTC | CIVEGSAQGSLLGQYF
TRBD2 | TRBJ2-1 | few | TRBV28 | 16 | TGTGCCAGCAGTTTGCCCCGACTAGCGGGAGTAAATGAGCAGTTCTTC | CASSLPRLAGVNEQFF
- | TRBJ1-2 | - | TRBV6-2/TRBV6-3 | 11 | TGTGCCAGCACGGGGGCCCATGGCTACACCTTC | CASTGAHGYTF
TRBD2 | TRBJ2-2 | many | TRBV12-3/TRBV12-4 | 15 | TGTGCCACCCAACTAGCGGGAGGGCATATCGGGGAGCTGTTTTTT | CATQLAGGHIGELFF
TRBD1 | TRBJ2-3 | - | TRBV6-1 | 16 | TGTGCCAGCAGTAAAGGGGGCGCGCCCGACACAGATACGCAGTATTTT | CASSKGGAPDTDTQYF
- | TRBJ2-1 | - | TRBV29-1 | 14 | TGCCGCGTTCTCCGGACAGAGGTGAAGGGTGAGCAGTTCTTC | CRVLRTEVKGEQFF
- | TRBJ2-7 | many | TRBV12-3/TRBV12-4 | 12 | TGTGCCAGCAGTTCAGATTCAGGGAGGCAGTACTTC | CASSSDSGRQYF
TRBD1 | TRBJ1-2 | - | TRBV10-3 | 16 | TGTGTCGTTCCTTTAGGGACAGGAGATTCTAACTATGGCTACACCTTC | CVVPLGTGDSNYGYTF
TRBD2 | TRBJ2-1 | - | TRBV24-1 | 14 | TGTGCCACCGCATTAGCGGGAGACTACAATGAGCAGTTCTTC | CATALAGDYNEQFF
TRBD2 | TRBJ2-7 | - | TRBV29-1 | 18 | TGCACCATATACATAGCGGGAGGGTCTTCCACGGGCCCCTACGAGCAGTACTTC | CTIYIAGGSSTGPYEQYF
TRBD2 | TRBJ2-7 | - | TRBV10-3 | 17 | TGTGCCACCCGGTTCGCACTAGCGGGGGGCCGCGCTAGGGACCAGTACTTC | CATRFALAGGRARDQYF
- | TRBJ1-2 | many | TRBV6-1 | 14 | TGTGCCAGCAGTTCACAGGGTCCCAACTATGGCTACACCTTC | CASSSQGPNYGYTF
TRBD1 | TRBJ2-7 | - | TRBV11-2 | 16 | TGTGCCAGCAGCTTAGCAGGGGGTCCCTATGACTACGAGCAATACTTC | CASSLAGGPYDYEQYF
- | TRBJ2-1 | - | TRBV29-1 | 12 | TGCAGGGCCGACAGGTCAGCGGGAGAGCAGTTCTTC | CRADRSAGEQFF
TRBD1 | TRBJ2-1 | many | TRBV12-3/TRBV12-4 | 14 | TGTGCCAGCAGGGAGGGGACAGGGGTGTTTGAGCAGTTCTTC | CASREGTGVFEQFF
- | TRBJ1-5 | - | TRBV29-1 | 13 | TGCAGCGTTCGACAGTTGGGCAATCAGCCCCAGCATTTT | CSVRQLGNQPQHF
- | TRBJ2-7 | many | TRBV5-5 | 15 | TGTGCCAGCAGCTTGTCACAGCTGAGCTCCTACGAGCAGTACTTC | CASSLSQLSSYEQYF
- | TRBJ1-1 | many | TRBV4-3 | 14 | TGCGCCAGCAGCCTCGGCACATCGCCGATTGAAGCTTTCTTT | CASSLGTSPIEAFF
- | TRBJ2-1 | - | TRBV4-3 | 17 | TGCGCCAGCAGCCAAGAGCCCGTGGGGACTTCCTACAATGAGCAGTTCTTC | CASSQEPVGTSYNEQFF
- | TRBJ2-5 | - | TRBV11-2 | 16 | TGTGCCAGCAGCTTAGATCTAGAGGGGCAGTCGGAGACCCAGTACTTC | CASSLDLEGQSETQYF
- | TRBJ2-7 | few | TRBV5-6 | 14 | TGTGCCAGCAGCTTAACACAGGGAGGGAACGAGCAGTACTTC | CASSLTQGGNEQYF
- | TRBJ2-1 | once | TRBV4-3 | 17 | TGCGCCTGCAGTCACGCTCGTGCCGGAGGCTCCTACAATGAGCAGTTCTTC | CACSHARAGGSYNEQFF
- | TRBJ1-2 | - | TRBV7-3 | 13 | TGTGGCAGCAGCCCCCAAGCAGGAGGAGGCTACACCTTC | CGSSPQAGGGYTF
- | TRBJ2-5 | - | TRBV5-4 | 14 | TGTGCCAGCAGCACCCTGGACAGAGGGGAGACCCAGTACTTC | CASSTLDRGETQYF
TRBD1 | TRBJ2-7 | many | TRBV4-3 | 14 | TGCGCCAGCAGCCCCGGGACAGGGGTCTACGAGCAGTACTTC | CASSPGTGVYEQYF
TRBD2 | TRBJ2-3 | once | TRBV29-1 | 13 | TGCAGCTGTATCCTAGCGGGAGGGGATACGCAGTATTTT | CSCILAGGDTQYF
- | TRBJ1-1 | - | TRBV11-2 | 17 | TGTGCCAGCAGCTTAGTTGGGGGTGGGGGATCGAACACTAAAGCTCTCTTT | CASSLVGGGGSNTKALF
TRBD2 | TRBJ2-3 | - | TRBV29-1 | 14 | TGCAGTGTTGAAGCGCGGGGGTTCACAGATATGCAGTATTTT | CSVEARGFTDMQYF
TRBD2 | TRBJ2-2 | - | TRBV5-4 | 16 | TGTGCCAGCAGCTTACTAGCGGGACCTAACACCGGGGAGCTGTTTTTT | CASSLLAGPNTGELFF
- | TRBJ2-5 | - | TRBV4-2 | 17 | TGTGCCAGCAGCACAGAGCGGCGGGGTGGATCAGAAGAGATCCAGTACTTC | CASSTERRGGSEEIQYF
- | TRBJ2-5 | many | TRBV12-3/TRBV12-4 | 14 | TGTGCCAGCAGCGCGGAACGTTCGGGGGAGACCCAGTACTTC | CASSAERSGETQYF
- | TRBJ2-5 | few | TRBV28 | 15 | TGTGCCAGCAGGCCCTCCTTGGGGGCAGGGGAGACCCAGTACTTC | CASRPSLGAGETQYF
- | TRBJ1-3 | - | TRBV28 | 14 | TGTGCCAGCAGCCGCCGCTTCACTGGAAACACCATATATTTT | CASSRRFTGNTIYF
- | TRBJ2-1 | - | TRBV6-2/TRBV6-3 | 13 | TGTGCCAGCAGTTACCAGTTGGACAATGGGCAGTTCTTC | CASSYQLDNGQFF